This T cell receptor (beta chain) was observed in a study of OX40 agonist ivuxolimab in advanced cancers. Sequencing was performed with immunoSEQ multiplex PCR; in TCRdb, only in-frame clones are kept and a portion is missing. The sample shows tens of thousands of clones, 84% of them seen only once. The CDR3 extends over 13 amino acids. V lost 3 bases, J lost 11 bases, and 7 bases stayed unmatched. Germline CDR1 MRHNA, CDR2 SNTAGT. The receptor was isolated from an adult with an advanced solid tumor such as melanoma, head and neck, liver or kidney cancer. The material sequenced was CD4+ or CD8+ T cells sorted from blood, taken in a trial of the OX40 agonist ivuxolimab. This rearrangement joins TRBV6-4 to TRBJ1-1; 9 bases align to TRBD1. The CDR3 is CASSETGQGWAFF. In nucleotides, the CDR3 is TGTGCCAGCAGTGAAACGGGACAGGGCTGGGCTTTCTTT.